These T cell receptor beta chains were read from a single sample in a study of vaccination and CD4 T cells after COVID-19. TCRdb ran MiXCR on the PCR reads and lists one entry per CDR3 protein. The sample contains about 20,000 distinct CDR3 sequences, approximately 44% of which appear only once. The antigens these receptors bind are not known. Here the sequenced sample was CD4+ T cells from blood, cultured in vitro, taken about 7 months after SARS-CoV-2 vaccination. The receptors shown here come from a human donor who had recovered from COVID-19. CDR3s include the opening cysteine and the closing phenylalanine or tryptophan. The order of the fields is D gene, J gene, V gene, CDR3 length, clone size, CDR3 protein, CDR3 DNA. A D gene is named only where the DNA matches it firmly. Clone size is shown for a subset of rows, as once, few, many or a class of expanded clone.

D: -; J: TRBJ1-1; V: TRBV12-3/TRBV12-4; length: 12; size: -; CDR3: CASSPRWREAFF; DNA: TGTGCCAGCAGCCCGCGGTGGCGTGAAGCTTTCTTT
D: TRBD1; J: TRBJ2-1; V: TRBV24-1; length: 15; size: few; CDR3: CATSDPTTGDNEQFF; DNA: TGTGCCACCAGTGACCCTACGACAGGGGACAATGAGCAGTTCTTC
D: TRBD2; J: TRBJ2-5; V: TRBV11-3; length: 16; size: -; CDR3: CASSLGLAGFRETQYF; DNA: TGTGCCAGCAGCTTGGGACTAGCGGGATTCAGGGAGACCCAGTACTTC
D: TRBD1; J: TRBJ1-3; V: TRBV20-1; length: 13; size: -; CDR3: CSANGQGGNTIYF; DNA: TGCAGTGCCAACGGACAGGGTGGAAACACCATATATTTT
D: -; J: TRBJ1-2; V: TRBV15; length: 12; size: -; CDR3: CATSYRGYGYTF; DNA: TGTGCCACCAGCTATAGGGGGTACGGCTACACCTTC
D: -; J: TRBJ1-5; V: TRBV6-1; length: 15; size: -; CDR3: CASSSGVDSNQPQHF; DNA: TGTGCCAGCTCTTCGGGAGTCGATAGCAATCAGCCCCAGCATTTT
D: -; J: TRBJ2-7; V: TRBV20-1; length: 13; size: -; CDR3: CSAIDTKRDEQYF; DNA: TGCAGTGCTATTGACACGAAGAGGGACGAGCAGTACTTC
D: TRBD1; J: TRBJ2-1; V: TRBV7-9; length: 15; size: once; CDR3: CASSLTGGYENEQFF; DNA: TGTGCCAGCAGCTTGACAGGGGGCTATGAGAATGAGCAGTTCTTC
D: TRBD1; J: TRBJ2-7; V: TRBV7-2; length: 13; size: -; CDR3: CASSLQGAYEQYF; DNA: TGTGCCAGCAGCTTACAGGGGGCATACGAGCAGTACTTC
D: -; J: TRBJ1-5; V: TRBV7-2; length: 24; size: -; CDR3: CASSRGGGSKKTQYFGPGNQPQHF; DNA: -